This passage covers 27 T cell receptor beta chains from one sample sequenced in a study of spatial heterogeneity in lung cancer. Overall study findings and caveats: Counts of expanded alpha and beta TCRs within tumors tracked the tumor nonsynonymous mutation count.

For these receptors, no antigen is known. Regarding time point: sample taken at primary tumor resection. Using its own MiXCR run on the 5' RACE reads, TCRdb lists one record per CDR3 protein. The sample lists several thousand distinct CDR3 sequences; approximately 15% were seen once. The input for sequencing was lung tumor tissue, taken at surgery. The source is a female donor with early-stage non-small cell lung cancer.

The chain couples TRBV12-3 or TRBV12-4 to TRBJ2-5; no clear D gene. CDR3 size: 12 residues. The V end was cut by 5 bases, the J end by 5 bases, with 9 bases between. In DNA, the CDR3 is TGTGCCAGCAGTCTTAGTGGGGAGACCCAGTACTTC. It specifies CASSLSGETQYF.

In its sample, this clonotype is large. The CDR3 sequence is CASSEARGWQPQHF. CDR3 bases: TGTGCCAGCAGTGAAGCGAGGGGATGGCAGCCCCAGCATTTT. The V and J genes are TRBV6-1 and TRBJ1-5; a possible D gene is TRBD1 (5 bases). V shed 0 bases and J shed 7 bases, with 10 bases lying between them. The CDR3 sequence is 14 residues long. Germline-derived CDR1 and CDR2 are MNHNS and SASEGT.

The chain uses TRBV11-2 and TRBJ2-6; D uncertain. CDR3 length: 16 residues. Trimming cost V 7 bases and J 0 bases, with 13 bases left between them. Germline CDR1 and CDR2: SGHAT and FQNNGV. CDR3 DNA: TGTGCCAGCACCCATTGGGGTGTCTCTGGGGCCAACGTCCTGACTTTC. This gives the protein CASTHWGVSGANVLTF.

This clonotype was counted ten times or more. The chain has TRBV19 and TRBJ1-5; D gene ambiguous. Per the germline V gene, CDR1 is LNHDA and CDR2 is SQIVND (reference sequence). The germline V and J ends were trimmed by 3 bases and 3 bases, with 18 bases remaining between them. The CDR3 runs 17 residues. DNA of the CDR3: TGTGCCAGTAGTATCCGACCAGTCCGGGCAGTCAATCAGCCCCAGCATTTT. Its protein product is CASSIRPVRAVNQPQHF.

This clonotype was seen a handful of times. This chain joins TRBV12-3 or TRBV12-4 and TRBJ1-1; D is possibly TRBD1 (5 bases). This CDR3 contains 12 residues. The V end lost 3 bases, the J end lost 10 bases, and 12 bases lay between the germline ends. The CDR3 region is CASSFWDGGAFF. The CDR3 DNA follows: TGTGCCAGCAGTTTTTGGGACGGGGGAGCTTTCTTT.

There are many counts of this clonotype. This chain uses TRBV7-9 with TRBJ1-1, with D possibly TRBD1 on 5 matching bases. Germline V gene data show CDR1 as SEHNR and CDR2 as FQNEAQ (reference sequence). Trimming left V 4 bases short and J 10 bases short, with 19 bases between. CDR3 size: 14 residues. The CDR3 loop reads CASSSGDLLRGAFF. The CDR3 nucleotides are TGTGCCAGCAGCTCTGGGGACCTCCTCCGGGGAGCTTTCTTT.

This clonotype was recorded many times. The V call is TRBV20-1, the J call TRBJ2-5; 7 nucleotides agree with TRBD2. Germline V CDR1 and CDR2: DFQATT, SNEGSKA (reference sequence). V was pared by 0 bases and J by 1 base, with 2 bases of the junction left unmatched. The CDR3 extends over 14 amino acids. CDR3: CSARDGEGQETQYF. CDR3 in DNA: TGCAGTGCTAGAGACGGGGAGGGCCAAGAGACCCAGTACTTC.

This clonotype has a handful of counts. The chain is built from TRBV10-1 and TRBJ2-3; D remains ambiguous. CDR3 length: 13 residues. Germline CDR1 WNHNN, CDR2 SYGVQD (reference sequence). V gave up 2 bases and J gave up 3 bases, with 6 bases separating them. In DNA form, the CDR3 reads TGCGCCAGCAGTGAGGCCGGGACAGATACGCAGTATTTT. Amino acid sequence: CASSEAGTDTQYF.

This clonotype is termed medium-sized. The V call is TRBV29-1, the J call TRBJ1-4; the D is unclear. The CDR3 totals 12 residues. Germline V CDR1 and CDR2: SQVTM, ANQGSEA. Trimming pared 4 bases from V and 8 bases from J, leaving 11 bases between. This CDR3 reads CSVAQSREKLFF. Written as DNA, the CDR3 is TGCAGCGTTGCCCAGAGTAGGGAAAAACTGTTTTTT.

The CDR3 nucleotides read TGTGCCAGCAGCTTAGGCCAGATCTATGGCTACACCTTC. Translation: CASSLGQIYGYTF. The chain couples TRBV7-9 to TRBJ1-2; no reliable D call. With 1 base removed from V and 4 bases from J, the gap between germline ends came to 7 bases. CDR3 length equals 13 residues. Germline V gene data show CDR1 as SEHNR and CDR2 as FQNEAQ (reference sequence).

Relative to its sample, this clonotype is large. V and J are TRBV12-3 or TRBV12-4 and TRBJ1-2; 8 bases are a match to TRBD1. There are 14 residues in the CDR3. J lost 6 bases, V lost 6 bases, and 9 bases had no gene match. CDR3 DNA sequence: TGTGCCAGCAGCCAAAGACAGGGGACGGATGGCTACACCTTC. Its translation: CASSQRQGTDGYTF.

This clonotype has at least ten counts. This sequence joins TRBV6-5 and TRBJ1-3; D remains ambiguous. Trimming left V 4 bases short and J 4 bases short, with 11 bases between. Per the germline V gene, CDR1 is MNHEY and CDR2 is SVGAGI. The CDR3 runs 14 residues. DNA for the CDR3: TGTGCCAGCAGTTTAGCGGGTTCAGGAAACACCATATATTTT. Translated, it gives CASSLAGSGNTIYF.

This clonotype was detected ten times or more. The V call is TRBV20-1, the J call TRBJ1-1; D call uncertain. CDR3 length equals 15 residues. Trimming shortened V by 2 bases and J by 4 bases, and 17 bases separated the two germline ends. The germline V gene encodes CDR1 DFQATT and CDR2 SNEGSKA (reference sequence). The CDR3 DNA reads TGCAGTGCTAGAACGGAGTCCGGGGATGTCACTGAAGCTTTCTTT. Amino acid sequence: CSARTESGDVTEAFF.

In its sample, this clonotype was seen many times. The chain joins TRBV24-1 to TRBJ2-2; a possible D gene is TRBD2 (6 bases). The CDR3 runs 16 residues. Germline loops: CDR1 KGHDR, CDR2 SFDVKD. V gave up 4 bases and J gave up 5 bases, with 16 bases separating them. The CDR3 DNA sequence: TGTGCCACCAGTGACCCCCTCGGGGGTGGGACCGGGGAGCTGTTTTTT. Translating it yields CATSDPLGGGTGELFF.

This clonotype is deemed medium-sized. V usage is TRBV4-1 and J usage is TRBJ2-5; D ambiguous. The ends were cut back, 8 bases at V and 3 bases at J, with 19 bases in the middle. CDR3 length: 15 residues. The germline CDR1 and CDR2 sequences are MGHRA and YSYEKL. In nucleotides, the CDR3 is TGCGCCAGCGCCTCCGATTTCGGCAGAGAAGAGACCCAGTACTTC. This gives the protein CASASDFGREETQYF.

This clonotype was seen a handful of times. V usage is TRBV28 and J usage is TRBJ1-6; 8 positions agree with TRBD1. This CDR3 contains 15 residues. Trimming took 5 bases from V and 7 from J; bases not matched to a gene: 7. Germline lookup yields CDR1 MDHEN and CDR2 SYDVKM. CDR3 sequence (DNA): TGTGCCAGCAGTGGACAGGGCTTGCGGAATTCACCCCTCCACTTT. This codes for CASSGQGLRNSPLHF. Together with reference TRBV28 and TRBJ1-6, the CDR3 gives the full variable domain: DVKVTQSSRYLVKRTGEKVFLECVQDMDHENMFWYRQDPGLGLRLIYFSYDVKMKEKGDIPEGYSVSREKKERFSLILESASTNQTSMYLCASSGQGLRNSPLHFGNGTRLTVT.

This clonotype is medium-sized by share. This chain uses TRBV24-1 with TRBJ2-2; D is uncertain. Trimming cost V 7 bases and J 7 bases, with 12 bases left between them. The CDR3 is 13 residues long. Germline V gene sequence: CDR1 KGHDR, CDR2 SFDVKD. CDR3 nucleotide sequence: TGTGCCACCAGAGAATACTATGGCGGGGAGCTGTTTTTT. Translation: CATREYYGGELFF.

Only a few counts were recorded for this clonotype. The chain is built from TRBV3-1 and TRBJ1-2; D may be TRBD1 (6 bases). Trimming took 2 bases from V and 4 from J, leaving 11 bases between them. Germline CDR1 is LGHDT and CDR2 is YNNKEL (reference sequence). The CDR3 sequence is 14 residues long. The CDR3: CASSQRDTGYGYTF. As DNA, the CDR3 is TGTGCCAGCAGCCAACGGGACACCGGCTATGGCTACACCTTC.

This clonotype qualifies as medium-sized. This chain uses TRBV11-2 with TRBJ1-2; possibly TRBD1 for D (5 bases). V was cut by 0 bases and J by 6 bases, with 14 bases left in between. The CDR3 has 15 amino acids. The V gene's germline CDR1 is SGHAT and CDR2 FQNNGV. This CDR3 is CASSLEVRQRHGYTF. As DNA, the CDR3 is TGTGCCAGCAGCTTAGAAGTACGACAGAGGCATGGCTACACCTTC.

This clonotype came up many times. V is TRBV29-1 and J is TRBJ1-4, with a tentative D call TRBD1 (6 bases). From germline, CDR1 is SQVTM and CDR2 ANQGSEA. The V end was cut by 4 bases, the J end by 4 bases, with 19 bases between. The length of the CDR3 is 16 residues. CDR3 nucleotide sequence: TGCAGCGTTGTCGAGAACCTACAGGGAATTAATGAAAAACTGTTTTTT. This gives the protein CSVVENLQGINEKLFF.

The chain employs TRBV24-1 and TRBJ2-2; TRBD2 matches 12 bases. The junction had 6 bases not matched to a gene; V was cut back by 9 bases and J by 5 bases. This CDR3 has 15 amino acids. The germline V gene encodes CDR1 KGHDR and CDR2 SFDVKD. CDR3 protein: CATSSGGAQTGELFF. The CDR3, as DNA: TGTGCCACCTCTAGCGGGGGGGCGCAAACCGGGGAGCTGTTTTTT.

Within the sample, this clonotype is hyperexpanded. The CDR3: CASSLTVGPSYNEQFF. DNA for the CDR3: TGTGCCAGCAGCTTAACGGTAGGACCCTCCTACAATGAGCAGTTCTTC. The chain recombines TRBV7-3 with TRBJ2-1; no firm D call. The CDR3 contains 16 residues. CDR1 is SGHTA, CDR2 FQGTGA, per germline. V was trimmed by 0 bases and J by 0 bases, leaving 9 bases between them.

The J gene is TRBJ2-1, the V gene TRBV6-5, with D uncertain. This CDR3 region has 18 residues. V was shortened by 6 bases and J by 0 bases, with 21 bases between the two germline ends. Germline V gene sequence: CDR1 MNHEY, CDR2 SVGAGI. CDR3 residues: CASSLSDNYWSSYNEQFF. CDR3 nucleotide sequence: TGTGCCAGCAGCCTAAGCGATAACTACTGGAGCTCCTACAATGAGCAGTTCTTC.

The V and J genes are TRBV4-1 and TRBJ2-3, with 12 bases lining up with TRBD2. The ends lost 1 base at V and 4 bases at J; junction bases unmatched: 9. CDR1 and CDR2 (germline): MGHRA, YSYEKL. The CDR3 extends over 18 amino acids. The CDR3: CASSQGRTSGEGSDTQYF. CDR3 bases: TGCGCCAGCAGCCAAGGTCGGACTAGCGGGGAGGGGTCAGATACGCAGTATTTT.

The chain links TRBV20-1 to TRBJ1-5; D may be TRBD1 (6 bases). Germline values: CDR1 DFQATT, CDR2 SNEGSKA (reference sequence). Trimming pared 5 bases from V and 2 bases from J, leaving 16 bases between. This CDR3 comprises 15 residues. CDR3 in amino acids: CSASSLNRGNQPQHF. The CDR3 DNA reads TGCAGTGCTTCCTCCTTAAACAGGGGCAATCAGCCCCAGCATTTT.

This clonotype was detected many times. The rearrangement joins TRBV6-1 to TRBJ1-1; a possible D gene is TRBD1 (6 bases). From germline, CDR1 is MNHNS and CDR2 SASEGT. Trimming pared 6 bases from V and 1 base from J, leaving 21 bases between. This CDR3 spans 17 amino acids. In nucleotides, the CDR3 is TGTGCCAGCAGCCCTTGGACAGCCAGCCTCTCGAACACTGAAGCTTTCTTT. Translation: CASSPWTASLSNTEAFF.

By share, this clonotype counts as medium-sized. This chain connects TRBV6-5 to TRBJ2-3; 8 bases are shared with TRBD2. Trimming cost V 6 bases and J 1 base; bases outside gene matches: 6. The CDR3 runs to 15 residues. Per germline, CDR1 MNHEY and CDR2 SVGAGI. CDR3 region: CASSYAGGGTDTQYF. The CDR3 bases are TGTGCCAGCAGCTACGCGGGGGGCGGCACAGATACGCAGTATTTT.